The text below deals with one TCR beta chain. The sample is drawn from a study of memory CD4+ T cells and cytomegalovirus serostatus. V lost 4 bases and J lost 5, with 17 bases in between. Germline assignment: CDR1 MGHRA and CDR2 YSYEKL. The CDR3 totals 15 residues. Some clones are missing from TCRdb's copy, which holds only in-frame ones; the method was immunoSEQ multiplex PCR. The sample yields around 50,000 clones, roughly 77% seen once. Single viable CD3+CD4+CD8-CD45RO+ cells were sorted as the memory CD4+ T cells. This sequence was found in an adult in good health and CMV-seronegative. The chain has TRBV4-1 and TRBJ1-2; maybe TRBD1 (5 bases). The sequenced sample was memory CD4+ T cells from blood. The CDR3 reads CASSPSEAEGYGYTF. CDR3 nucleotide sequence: TGCGCCAGCAGCCCCTCAGAGGCAGAGGGGTATGGCTACACCTTC.